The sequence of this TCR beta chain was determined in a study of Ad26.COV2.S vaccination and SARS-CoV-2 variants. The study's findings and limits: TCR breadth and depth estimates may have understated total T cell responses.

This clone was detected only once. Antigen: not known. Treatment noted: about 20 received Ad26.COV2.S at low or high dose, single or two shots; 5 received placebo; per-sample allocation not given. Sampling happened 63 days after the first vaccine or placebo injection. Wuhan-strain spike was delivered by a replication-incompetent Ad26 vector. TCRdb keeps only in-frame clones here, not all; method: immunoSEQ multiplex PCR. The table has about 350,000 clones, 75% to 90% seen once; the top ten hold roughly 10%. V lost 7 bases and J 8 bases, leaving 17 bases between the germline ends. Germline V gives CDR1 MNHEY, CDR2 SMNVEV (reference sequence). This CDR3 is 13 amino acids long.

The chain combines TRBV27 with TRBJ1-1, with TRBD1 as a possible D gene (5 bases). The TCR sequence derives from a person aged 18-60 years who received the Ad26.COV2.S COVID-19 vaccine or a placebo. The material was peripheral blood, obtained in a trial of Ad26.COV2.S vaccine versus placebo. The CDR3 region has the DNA TGTGCCAGCACCACGTACATCCGGGGGGAAGCTTTCTTT. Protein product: CASTTYIRGEAFF.